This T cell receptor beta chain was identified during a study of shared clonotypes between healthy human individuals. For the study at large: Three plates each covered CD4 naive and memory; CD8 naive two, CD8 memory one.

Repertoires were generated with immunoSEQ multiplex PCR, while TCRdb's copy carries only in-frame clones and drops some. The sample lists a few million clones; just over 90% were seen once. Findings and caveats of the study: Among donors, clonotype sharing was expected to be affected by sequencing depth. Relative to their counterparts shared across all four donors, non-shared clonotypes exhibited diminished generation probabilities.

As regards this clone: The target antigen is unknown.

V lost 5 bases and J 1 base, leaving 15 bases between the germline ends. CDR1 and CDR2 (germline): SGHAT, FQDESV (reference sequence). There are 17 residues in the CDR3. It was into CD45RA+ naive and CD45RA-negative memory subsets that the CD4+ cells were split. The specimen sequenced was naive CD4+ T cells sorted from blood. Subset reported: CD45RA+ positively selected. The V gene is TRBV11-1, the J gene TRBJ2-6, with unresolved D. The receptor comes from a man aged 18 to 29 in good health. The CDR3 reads CASSPRIGFSGANVLTF. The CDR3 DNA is TGTGCCAGCAGCCCCCGGATAGGGTTTTCTGGGGCCAACGTCCTGACTTTC.